One and the same sample provided the 7 T cell receptor beta chains below, sequenced in a study of identifying expanded T cells in peripheral blood. The data were produced by immunoSEQ multiplex PCR, yet TCRdb's version contains in-frame clones alone and is incomplete. This sample has approximately 100,000 clones, with about 83% found just once. The sequenced sample consisted of blood. The origin of the receptors is a person aged 18 to 75 in good health.

The chain uses TRBV10-3 and TRBJ2-1; D remains unclear. V was shortened by 3 bases and J by 7 bases, with 10 bases between the two germline ends. Germline assignment: CDR1 ENHRY and CDR2 SYGVKD. The CDR3 covers 13 residues. This CDR3 reads CAISEAQPNEQFF. In nucleotides, the CDR3 is TGTGCCATCAGTGAAGCCCAACCGAATGAGCAGTTCTTC.

This clone was recorded once. The rearrangement links TRBV5-3 to TRBJ2-7; D is uncertain. TRBV5-3 is annotated as an ORF whose role is uncertain. V lost 4 bases, J lost 0 bases, and 11 bases lay in between. This CDR3 spans 14 amino acids. In nucleotides, the CDR3 is TGTGCCAGAAGCGCCCCAGATTACTCCTACGAGCAGTACTTC. Its protein is CARSAPDYSYEQYF.

This chain connects TRBV23-1 to TRBJ1-1; D gene uncertain. TRBV23-1 is treated as an ORF (open reading frame) with a function not yet certain. The V and J ends lost 8 bases and 10 bases respectively, with 14 bases between them. This CDR3 contains 11 residues. The CDR3 loop is CASLTDPVAFF. The CDR3 nucleotides read TGCGCCAGCCTAACAGACCCGGTAGCTTTCTTT.

The genes are TRBV4-3 and TRBJ2-3; D is perhaps TRBD2 (5 bases). Trimming left V 0 bases short and J 5 bases short, with 15 bases between. The CDR3 contains 16 residues. Germline V gene lookup returns CDR1 LGHNA and CDR2 YSLEER. CDR3 DNA sequence: TGCGCCAGCAGCCAAGATTGGCTAGCAAAGGTAGATACGCAGTATTTT. It yields the protein CASSQDWLAKVDTQYF.

The chain combines TRBV7-2 with TRBJ1-5; D unresolved. V was trimmed by 3 bases and J by 0 bases, leaving 9 bases between them. Germline lookup yields CDR1 SGHTA and CDR2 FQGNSA. This CDR3 has 15 residues. CDR3 loop: CASSFTGTSNQPQHF. In nucleotides, the CDR3 is TGTGCCAGCAGCTTCACGGGCACTAGCAATCAGCCCCAGCATTTT.

The chain uses TRBV27 and TRBJ2-7, with D possibly matching TRBD1 (5 bases). Trimming left V 6 bases short and J 7 bases short, with 16 bases between. The germline V gene encodes CDR1 MNHEY and CDR2 SMNVEV (reference sequence). The CDR3 is 13 amino acids. CDR3 nucleotides: TGTGCCAGCAGCGATTTGGGGCGGCGGGAGCAGTACTTC. This gives the protein CASSDLGRREQYF.

The gene calls are TRBV28 and TRBJ2-1; 10 bases align to TRBD2. V lost 6 bases and J lost 3; bases outside the gene matches: 5. Germline CDR1 and CDR2: MDHEN and SYDVKM. The CDR3 contains 15 residues. DNA of the CDR3: TGTGCCAGCAGCAGGCTAGCGGGGGTCTACAATGAGCAGTTCTTC. Its translation is CASSRLAGVYNEQFF.